This is a list of T cell receptor beta chains from one sample in a study of blood T cells in healthy people across ages. TCRdb fed the 5' RACE reads into MiXCR, producing one record per CDR3 protein. Of under 2,000,000 distinct CDR3 sequences in the sample, about 50% were seen once. Sequenced input: blood. The receptors come from a woman aged 40 to 50 in good health. Both conserved end residues are part of each CDR3. The order of the fields is CDR3 DNA, CDR3 protein, V gene, clone size, CDR3 length, J gene, D gene. The D gene is left open where the match is weak. The listing skips clone size in some rows; elsewhere it reads once, few, many or a size class.

CDR3 DNA: TGTGCCAGCTCACCATTTAGCGGGGGGGGTTCCTCCTACGAGCAGTACTTC
CDR3 protein: CASSPFSGGGSSYEQYF
V gene: TRBV18
clone size: few
CDR3 length: 17
J gene: TRBJ2-7
D gene: TRBD2

CDR3 DNA: TGCGCCAGCAGTCGCCCAGGGGTCCTGGGGGAGACCCAGTACTTC
CDR3 protein: CASSRPGVLGETQYF
V gene: TRBV23-1
clone size: .
CDR3 length: 15
J gene: TRBJ2-5
D gene: .

CDR3 DNA: TGTGCCAGCAGTGTCCTGGGTCCAGGGGAGCAGTACTTC
CDR3 protein: CASSVLGPGEQYF
V gene: TRBV28
clone size: few
CDR3 length: 13
J gene: TRBJ2-7
D gene: .

CDR3 DNA: TGCAGTGCGAGGAGCGGGGTTAATTCGGATACGCAGTATTTT
CDR3 protein: CSARSGVNSDTQYF
V gene: TRBV20-1
clone size: .
CDR3 length: 14
J gene: TRBJ2-3
D gene: TRBD2

CDR3 DNA: TGCACCAGCAGCCAAGCTTTGGGACAGTATGGGTACGAGCAGTACTTC
CDR3 protein: CTSSQALGQYGYEQYF
V gene: TRBV4-3
clone size: .
CDR3 length: 16
J gene: TRBJ2-7
D gene: TRBD1

CDR3 DNA: TGTGCCACCAGGCCAGGTGGCCTAGGGACCCAGTACTTC
CDR3 protein: CATRPGGLGTQYF
V gene: TRBV24-1
clone size: .
CDR3 length: 13
J gene: TRBJ2-5
D gene: .

CDR3 DNA: TGTGCCAGCAGCTTGGGACCGACAGGGACAGCTCAAGAGACCCAGTACTTC
CDR3 protein: CASSLGPTGTAQETQYF
V gene: TRBV5-5
clone size: .
CDR3 length: 17
J gene: TRBJ2-5
D gene: TRBD1

CDR3 DNA: TGCGCCAGCAGCCAAGCGCGGGGAGCCTACAATGAGCAGTTCTTC
CDR3 protein: CASSQARGAYNEQFF
V gene: TRBV4-1
clone size: few
CDR3 length: 15
J gene: TRBJ2-1
D gene: .

CDR3 DNA: TGTGCCAGCAGTTACTCGGAGGCAAGGGCCAGGGGTAGATATGGGGCCAACGTCCTGACTTTC
CDR3 protein: CASSYSEARARGRYGANVLTF
V gene: TRBV6-2/TRBV6-3
clone size: .
CDR3 length: 21
J gene: TRBJ2-6
D gene: .

CDR3 DNA: TGTGCCAGCAGTCTACCGATCCGACTAGCGGAGAGCACAGATACGCAGTATTTT
CDR3 protein: CASSLPIRLAESTDTQYF
V gene: TRBV28
clone size: .
CDR3 length: 18
J gene: TRBJ2-3
D gene: TRBD2

CDR3 DNA: TGCGCCAGCAGCTTAGACAGGGGGCCCTACAATGAGCAGTACTTC
CDR3 protein: CASSLDRGPYNEQYF
V gene: TRBV5-1
clone size: few
CDR3 length: 15
J gene: TRBJ2-5
D gene: TRBD1

CDR3 DNA: TGTGCCAGCAGCTCCTGGGGGGCCCAGTACTTC
CDR3 protein: CASSSWGAQYF
V gene: TRBV11-2
clone size: .
CDR3 length: 11
J gene: TRBJ2-4
D gene: .

CDR3 DNA: TGCAGTGCTTTACTCAGGGATTCACCCCTCCACTTT
CDR3 protein: CSALLRDSPLHF
V gene: TRBV20-1
clone size: .
CDR3 length: 12
J gene: TRBJ1-6
D gene: .

CDR3 DNA: TGTGCCAGCAGTAACGACAGGGCGTCCGCTGAAGCTTTCTTT
CDR3 protein: CASSNDRASAEAFF
V gene: TRBV27
clone size: .
CDR3 length: 14
J gene: TRBJ1-1
D gene: TRBD1

CDR3 DNA: TGCAGTGCTCACCGGGACCCCGATCAGCCCCAGCATTTT
CDR3 protein: CSAHRDPDQPQHF
V gene: TRBV20-1
clone size: .
CDR3 length: 13
J gene: TRBJ1-5
D gene: .